This entry lists 30 T cell receptor beta chains sequenced from one sample in a study of blood T cell repertoires in COVID-19. Measured with immunoSEQ multiplex PCR; TCRdb has only the in-frame clones, and not every one. This repertoire shows about 370,000 clones, roughly 89% found once; its top ten account for 1.7%. Sequencing was performed on PBMCs or T cells enriched from blood (not recorded which). These receptors were collected from a woman under 40 who had recovered from COVID-19.

The chain joins TRBV5-1 to TRBJ2-1; D possibly corresponds to TRBD2 (6 bases). Trimming took 2 bases from V and 3 from J, leaving 12 bases between them. Germline CDR1 and CDR2: SGHRS and YFSETQ. The CDR3 sequence is 15 residues long. CDR3 DNA: TGCGCCAGCAGCTTAACTAGCCATAACTACAATGAGCAGTTCTTC. This encodes CASSLTSHNYNEQFF.

The V gene is TRBV23-1, the J gene TRBJ2-3, with 10 bases identical to TRBD1. TRBV23-1 is treated as an ORF (open reading frame) with a function not yet certain. Unmatched junction bases numbered 3, after V lost 2 bases and J lost 4 bases. This CDR3 is 15 amino acids long. CDR3 bases: TGCGCCAGCAGTCAACCGGGACAGGGGCCAGATACGCAGTATTTT. This translates into CASSQPGQGPDTQYF.

The chain combines TRBV6-5 with TRBJ2-3; 8 nucleotides align to TRBD2. V gave up 7 bases and J gave up 2 bases; unmatched junction bases: 5. The CDR3 is made up of 14 amino acids. Germline CDR1 and CDR2: MNHEY and SVGAGI. DNA for the CDR3: TGTGCCAGCAAACGGGAGGGCTACACAGATACGCAGTATTTT. As protein: CASKREGYTDTQYF.

This sequence joins TRBV30 and TRBJ1-2, with 7 bases fitting TRBD1. The length of the CDR3 is 15 residues. CDR1 GTSNPN and CDR2 SVGIG come from the germline V gene (reference sequence). V gave up 5 bases and J gave up 4 bases; unmatched junction bases: 13. The CDR3 nucleotides are TGTGCCTGGCGCCGATCAGGGGGTAGACGCTATGGCTACACCTTC. Amino acids: CAWRRSGGRRYGYTF.

The CDR3, as DNA: TGTGCCATCAGTTTCGGACTAGCGGGAGACGAGCAGTACTTC. This translates into CAISFGLAGDEQYF. This chain links TRBV10-3 with TRBJ2-7; 13 bases fit TRBD2. The CDR3 extends over 14 amino acids. V was clipped by 5 bases and J by 5 bases; unmatched bases: 3. CDR1 and CDR2 (germline): ENHRY, SYGVKD.

The chain uses TRBV6-5 and TRBJ1-1; D not resolved. The CDR3 runs to 16 residues. V was cut by 0 bases and J by 1 base, with 12 bases left in between. Germline CDR1 MNHEY, CDR2 SVGAGI. The CDR3 sequence is CASSYSRSRGNTEAFF. CDR3 nucleotides: TGTGCCAGCAGTTACTCGCGGTCTCGAGGGAACACTGAAGCTTTCTTT.

The chain is built from TRBV6-2 or TRBV6-3 and TRBJ1-2; weak D call: TRBD1 (5 bases). Between the trimmed V and J ends, which lost 1 base and 4 bases, there was a span of 13 bases. Germline lookup yields CDR1 MNHEY and CDR2 SVGEGT. The CDR3 loop spans 15 amino acids. The CDR3 loop is CASSYLTEAFYGYTF. Written as DNA, the CDR3 is TGTGCCAGCAGTTACTTGACAGAAGCTTTCTATGGCTACACCTTC.

The V gene is TRBV5-1, the J gene TRBJ2-2; the D gene is possibly TRBD1 (6 bases). The CDR3 has 14 residues. The germline V gene has CDR1 SGHRS and CDR2 YFSETQ. Trimming cost V 0 bases and J 5 bases, with 8 bases left between them. The CDR3 coding sequence is TGCGCCAGCAGCTTGGGACAGGAGACCGGGGAGCTGTTTTTT. Protein product: CASSLGQETGELFF.

This chain connects TRBV21-1 to TRBJ2-7; whether TRBD1, the table's D call, matches the DNA was not checked. TRBV21-1 is a known pseudogene. The CDR3 loop spans 14 amino acids. CDR3: CASIPTGTLFEQYF. The DNA of the CDR3 is TGTGCCAGCATCCCGACAGGGACCCTCTTTGAGCAGTACTTC.

The chain combines TRBV9 with TRBJ1-2, with D perhaps matching TRBD1 (5 bases). The CDR3 contains 15 residues. V shed 4 bases and J shed 7 bases, with 20 bases lying between them. Germline V gives CDR1 SGDLS, CDR2 YYNGEE. The CDR3 spells CASSLRSRGSGGYTF. The CDR3 coding sequence is TGTGCCAGCAGCCTCCGGTCGCGGGGGAGTGGTGGCTACACCTTC.

The rearrangement joins TRBV7-9 to TRBJ1-2; TRBD1 matches 9 bases. The trim removed 4 bases at V and 3 bases at J, leaving 12 bases unmatched. Germline CDR1 is SEHNR and CDR2 is FQNEAQ (reference sequence). The CDR3 covers 17 residues. CDR3 amino acids: CASSSYLGQGGDYGYTF. The CDR3, as DNA: TGTGCCAGCAGCTCTTACTTGGGACAGGGCGGTGACTATGGCTACACCTTC.

The genes are TRBV11-1 and TRBJ2-7; TRBD2 matches at 8 bases. The germline gives CDR1 SGHAT, CDR2 FQDESV (reference sequence). Unmatched junction bases numbered 5, after V lost 5 bases and J lost 2 bases. This CDR3 comprises 14 residues. The DNA for the CDR3 is TGTGCCAGCAGCCCCGGGACTAGGGCCTACGAGCAGTACTTC. The encoded protein is CASSPGTRAYEQYF. Full variable domain (remainder filled in from reference TRBV11-1 and TRBJ2-7): EAEVAQSPRYKITEKSQAVAFWCDPISGHATLYWYRQILGQGPELLVQFQDESVVDDSQLPKDRFSAERLKGVDSTLKIQPAELGDSAMYLCASSPGTRAYEQYFGPGTRLTVT.

The chain links TRBV6-2 or TRBV6-3 to TRBJ2-1, with 12 positions matching TRBD2. Unmatched junction bases numbered 7, after V lost 2 bases and J lost 5 bases. CDR3 length: 17 residues. CDR1 and CDR2 (germline): MNHEY, SVGEGT. For the CDR3, the DNA is TGTGCCAGCAGTTACCCAGTAGGACTAGCGGGGCACAATGAGCAGTTCTTC. Its translation is CASSYPVGLAGHNEQFF.

The chain joins TRBV9 to TRBJ1-6; D perhaps matches TRBD1 (6 bases). The CDR3 is 15 residues long. Trimming pared 0 bases from V and 10 bases from J, leaving 14 bases between. Germline V gene lookup returns CDR1 SGDLS and CDR2 YYNGEE. CDR3 sequence reads: CASSVGGGAGSPLHF. CDR3 coding DNA: TGTGCCAGCAGCGTAGGTGGGGGGGCCGGGTCACCCCTCCACTTT.

V gene TRBV29-1 combines with J gene TRBJ1-1; D call uncertain. This CDR3 contains 14 residues. V was trimmed by 8 bases and J by 1 base, leaving 17 bases between them. Germline values: CDR1 SQVTM, CDR2 ANQGSEA. Written as DNA, the CDR3 is TGCAGCACTGGGGAGGGTAATGGGAACACTGAAGCTTTCTTT. Protein: CSTGEGNGNTEAFF.

This clone was found once. The gene calls are TRBV5-6 and TRBJ2-1, with TRBD1 as a possible D gene (6 bases). The germline V gene encodes CDR1 SGHDT and CDR2 YYEEEE. V shed 2 bases and J shed 10 bases, with 10 bases lying between them. The CDR3 sequence is 12 residues long. CDR3 region: CASSFPGHEQFF. In DNA, the CDR3 is TGTGCCAGCAGCTTCCCGGGACACGAGCAGTTCTTC.

The chain carries TRBV9 and TRBJ2-1, with 11 bases fitting TRBD2. V lost 6 bases to trimming and J lost 6 bases; unmatched junction nucleotides: 11. This CDR3 spans 16 amino acids. The germline V gene has CDR1 SGDLS and CDR2 YYNGEE. The CDR3 region is CASTPFSGGAGNEQFF. CDR3 sequence (DNA): TGTGCCAGCACCCCCTTTAGCGGGGGGGCGGGCAATGAGCAGTTCTTC. Combining the CDR3 with reference TRBV9 and TRBJ2-1 gives the whole variable domain DSGVTQTPKHLITATGQRVTLRCSPRSGDLSVYWYQQSLDQGLQFLIQYYNGEERAKGNILERFSAQQFPDLHSELNLSSLELGDSALYFCASTPFSGGAGNEQFFGPGTRLTVL.

The rearrangement joins TRBV30 to TRBJ1-4; no definite D call. The V gene lost 2 bases and the J gene lost 8 bases, with 18 bases spanning the gap. The V gene's germline CDR1 is GTSNPN and CDR2 SVGIG (reference sequence). The CDR3 contains 15 residues. DNA of the CDR3: TGTGCCTGGAGTTTACGGGGAGGGCGTAGCGAAAAACTGTTTTTT. Encoded protein: CAWSLRGGRSEKLFF.

The chain couples TRBV9 to TRBJ2-6; 7 positions match TRBD1. This CDR3 comprises 16 residues. V was pared by 3 bases and J by 4 bases, with 7 bases of the junction left unmatched. Per the germline V gene, CDR1 is SGDLS and CDR2 is YYNGEE. For the CDR3, the DNA is TGTGCCAGCAGCGATACCCAGGGGGTAGGGGCCAACGTCCTGACTTTC. It codes for CASSDTQGVGANVLTF.

The DNA for the CDR3 is TGTGCCAGCAGCTTACCGGACAGGGTTAGAGATACGCAGTATTTT. Its translation is CASSLPDRVRDTQYF. The chain carries TRBV11-2 and TRBJ2-3, with 8 bases fitting TRBD1. CDR1 and CDR2 (germline): SGHAT, FQNNGV. Trimming cost V 2 bases and J 5 bases; bases outside gene matches: 6. This CDR3 has 15 residues.

The chain is built from TRBV2 and TRBJ1-1, with 7 nucleotides matching TRBD1. CDR3 length equals 14 residues. Germline V CDR1 and CDR2: SNHLY, FYNNEI. With 6 bases clipped from V and 1 base from J, the junction kept 5 bases outside the gene matches. The CDR3 loop reads CASSFTGENTEAFF. CDR3 DNA: TGTGCCAGCAGCTTTACAGGGGAGAACACTGAAGCTTTCTTT.

This clone is a singleton in its sample. The V and J genes are TRBV5-1 and TRBJ2-7; 7 nucleotides agree with TRBD1. Unmatched junction bases numbered 9, after V lost 5 bases and J lost 7 bases. The CDR3 extends over 13 amino acids. Germline values: CDR1 SGHRS, CDR2 YFSETQ. CDR3 nucleotide sequence: TGCGCCAGCAGAGAACAGGGGTTGGGGGAGCAGTACTTC. Its protein product is CASREQGLGEQYF.

V gene TRBV10-1 combines with J gene TRBJ1-1; no firm D call. V lost 1 base and J lost 13, with 13 bases in between. Looked up from germline, CDR1 is WNHNN and CDR2 is SYGVQD (reference sequence). This CDR3 has 12 residues. The CDR3 region has the DNA TGCGCCAGCAGTGAGTTAAGGAGGCCAAGTTTCTTT. This codes for CASSELRRPSFF.

This clone was detected a few times. The chain is built from TRBV5-1 and TRBJ2-7; the D gene is possibly TRBD2 (6 bases). The CDR3 runs 15 residues. CDR1 is SGHRS, CDR2 YFSETQ, per germline. Trimming took 4 bases from V and 0 from J, leaving 14 bases between them. The chain's CDR3 is CASSGGLSPSYEQYF. CDR3 DNA: TGCGCCAGCAGCGGGGGACTTAGTCCCTCCTACGAGCAGTACTTC.

The J gene is TRBJ1-6, the V gene TRBV9, with D unclear. The CDR3 spans 11 residues. Germline CDR1 SGDLS, CDR2 YYNGEE. V lost 8 bases to trimming and J lost 7 bases, with 7 bases between them. CDR3 sequence: CASSVNSPLHF. CDR3 nucleotides: TGTGCCAGTTCAGTCAATTCACCCCTCCACTTT.

The rearrangement links TRBV11-1 to TRBJ1-4; D not resolved. From germline, CDR1 is SGHAT and CDR2 FQDESV (reference sequence). The CDR3 is 13 residues long. The V end lost 2 bases, the J end lost 7 bases, and 8 bases lay between the germline ends. The CDR3 reads CASSLTIVEKLFF. As DNA, the CDR3 is TGTGCCAGCAGCTTAACTATCGTTGAAAAACTGTTTTTT.

The V gene is TRBV5-5, the J gene TRBJ1-5, with 9 bases lining up with TRBD1. The CDR3 has 14 residues. Germline trimming cut 0 bases from V and 10 bases from J; bases unmatched to any gene: 5. Germline CDR1 SGHKS, CDR2 YYEKEE (reference sequence). CDR3 coding DNA: TGTGCCAGCAGCTTGGGGGACAGGGCCACCCCCCAGCATTTT. Encoded protein: CASSLGDRATPQHF.

CDR3 bases: TGCGCCAGCAGCTCGGGTTGGGGCGCGTCTGGGGCCAACGTCCTGACTTTC. It encodes CASSSGWGASGANVLTF. The J gene is TRBJ2-6, the V gene TRBV5-1, with D perhaps TRBD1 (5 bases). Trimming pared 3 bases from V and 1 base from J, leaving 14 bases between. From germline, CDR1 is SGHRS and CDR2 YFSETQ. The CDR3 sequence is 17 residues long.

The chain uses TRBV5-8 and TRBJ1-4; possible D gene TRBD1, 5 bases. CDR3 length: 13 amino acids. Trimming removed 3 bases at V and 5 bases at J, with 8 bases between. Germline-derived CDR1 and CDR2 are SGHTS and YDEGEE. The CDR3 reads CASSWGSNEKLFF. CDR3 bases: TGTGCCAGCAGCTGGGGCTCCAATGAAAAACTGTTTTTT.

This clone showed up just once. V and J are TRBV2 and TRBJ2-3; maybe TRBD1 (5 bases). Trimming removed 4 bases at V and 4 bases at J, with 12 bases between. The CDR3 is 14 residues long. Looked up from germline, CDR1 is SNHLY and CDR2 is FYNNEI. The CDR3 here is CASSVGRAADTQYF. Written as DNA, the CDR3 is TGTGCCAGCAGTGTGGGCAGGGCGGCAGATACGCAGTATTTT.